This TCR beta chain was captured by sequencing in a study of Ad26.COV2.S vaccination and SARS-CoV-2 variants. Note on this clone: Its antigen remains unidentified.

Data came from immunoSEQ multiplex PCR; TCRdb stores just in-frame clones and leaves some out. The sample records roughly 300,000 clones, approximately 86% being singletons. Treatment specified: around 19 received Ad26.COV2.S at low or high dose, single or two shots; about 5 received placebo; per-sample allocation not given. The samples were gathered on day 63 after the first injection of vaccine or placebo. The study, taken as a whole, reports: Total responses of T cells may have been underestimated by the analyses of TCR breadth and depth.

The material was peripheral blood, obtained in a trial of Ad26.COV2.S vaccine versus placebo. The origin of this receptor is a person aged 18-60 years who received the Ad26.COV2.S COVID-19 vaccine or a placebo.

The CDR3 is CASSFSPGDEQYF. The CDR3, as DNA: TGTGCCAGCAGTTTCTCTCCCGGGGACGAGCAGTACTTC. This sequence joins TRBV12-3 or TRBV12-4 and TRBJ2-7; D perhaps matches TRBD2 (5 bases). Trimming took off 3 bases at V and 5 bases at J, with 11 bases between the two ends. This CDR3 has 13 amino acids.